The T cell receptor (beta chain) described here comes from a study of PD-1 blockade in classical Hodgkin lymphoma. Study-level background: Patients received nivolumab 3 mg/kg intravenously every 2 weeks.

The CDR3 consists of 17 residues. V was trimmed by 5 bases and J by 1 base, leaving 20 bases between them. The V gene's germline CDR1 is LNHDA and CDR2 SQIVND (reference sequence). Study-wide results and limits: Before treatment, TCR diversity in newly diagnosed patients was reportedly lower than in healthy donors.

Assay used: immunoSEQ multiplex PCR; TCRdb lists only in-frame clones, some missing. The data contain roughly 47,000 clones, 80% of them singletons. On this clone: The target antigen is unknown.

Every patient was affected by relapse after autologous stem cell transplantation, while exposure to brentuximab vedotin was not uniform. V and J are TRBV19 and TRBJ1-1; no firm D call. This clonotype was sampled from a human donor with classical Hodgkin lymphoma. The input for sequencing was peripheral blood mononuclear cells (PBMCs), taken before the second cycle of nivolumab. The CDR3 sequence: CASSGRSRVLGNTEAFF. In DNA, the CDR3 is TGTGCCAGTAGTGGACGCAGCCGGGTCTTGGGGAACACTGAAGCTTTCTTT. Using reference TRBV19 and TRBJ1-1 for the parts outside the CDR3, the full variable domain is DGGITQSPKYLFRKEGQNVTLSCEQNLNHDAMYWYRQDPGQGLRLIYYSQIVNDFQKGDIAEGYSVSREKKESFPLTVTSAQKNPTAFYLCASSGRSRVLGNTEAFFGQGTRLTVV.